This T cell receptor beta chain emerged from a study of cytomegalovirus exposure and HLA in healthy donors. General study points: Using the classifier, cytomegalovirus status was reportedly diagnosed with high specificity and sensitivity.

Comment on this clone: No antigen is known for it.

V was clipped by 3 bases and J by 5 bases; unmatched bases: 3. From germline, CDR1 is KGHSH and CDR2 LQKENI. The CDR3 is made up of 14 amino acids. The study ran its PCR with 60 Vbeta and 13 Jbeta primers. Clones were sequenced by immunoSEQ multiplex PCR, and TCRdb holds only the in-frame ones, with some missing. Of about 140,000 clones in the sample, just over 65% were seen once. Material for sequencing was PBMCs. The chain employs TRBV18 and TRBJ2-1, with TRBD1 identical over 8 bases. This TCR was sampled from a woman aged 60-75 years in good health and CMV-seronegative. The CDR3 region is CASSPKTGDNEQFF. CDR3 DNA sequence: TGTGCCAGCTCACCCAAGACAGGGGACAATGAGCAGTTCTTC.